The 27 T cell receptor beta chains reported below all come from one sample, sequenced in a study of cytomegalovirus exposure and HLA in healthy donors. Primers for the PCR totalled 60 Vbeta and 13 Jbeta. The repertoire was sequenced with immunoSEQ multiplex PCR; TCRdb's copy has only in-frame clones and lacks some. The table includes 100,000 to 150,000 clones, about 70% detected once. The sequencing input was PBMCs. Receptor source: an older woman in good health and CMV-seropositive.

The chain employs TRBV5-1 and TRBJ1-1; 11 bases line up with TRBD1. The trim removed 4 bases at V and 8 bases at J, leaving 7 bases unmatched. Germline V lookup: CDR1 SGHRS, CDR2 YFSETQ. CDR3 length: 14 amino acids. CDR3 region: CASSAGQGVWEAFF. CDR3 in DNA: TGCGCCAGCAGCGCGGGACAGGGGGTTTGGGAAGCTTTCTTT. Looking up the rest from reference TRBV5-1 and TRBJ1-1 gives the full variable domain: KAGVTQTPRYLIKTRGQQVTLSCSPISGHRSVSWYQQTPGQGLQFLFEYFSETQRNKGNFPGRFSGRQFSNSRSEMNVSTLELGDSALYLCASSAGQGVWEAFFGQGTRLTVV.

This sequence joins TRBV27 and TRBJ1-5; the D is unclear. The V gene lost 3 bases and the J gene lost 6 bases, with 9 bases spanning the gap. CDR3 length: 13 amino acids. The V gene's germline CDR1 is MNHEY and CDR2 SMNVEV (reference sequence). CDR3 sequence reads: CASSFSGFQPQHF. CDR3 bases: TGTGCCAGCAGTTTCTCCGGGTTTCAGCCCCAGCATTTT.

The chain carries TRBV6-6 and TRBJ1-2; D is perhaps TRBD1 (6 bases). CDR3 length equals 13 residues. Trimming shortened V by 0 bases and J by 4 bases, and 6 bases separated the two germline ends. From germline, CDR1 is MNHNY and CDR2 SVGAGI (reference sequence). CDR3 amino acids: CASSYSQGYGYTF. In DNA form, the CDR3 reads TGTGCCAGCAGTTACTCACAGGGCTATGGCTACACCTTC.

The chain recombines TRBV6-4 with TRBJ2-3; 13 nucleotides agree with TRBD2. The germline V gene encodes CDR1 MRHNA and CDR2 SNTAGT. Trimming cost V 10 bases and J 5 bases; bases outside gene matches: 3. This CDR3 contains 13 residues. DNA for the CDR3: TGTGCCACCACTAGCGGGGGGGGAGATACGCAGTATTTT. Translated, it gives CATTSGGGDTQYF.

This chain uses TRBV11-2 with TRBJ1-1, with a weak D call TRBD1 (6 bases). Germline V gene lookup returns CDR1 SGHAT and CDR2 FQNNGV. Between the trimmed V and J ends, which lost 5 bases and 1 base, there was a span of 11 bases. The CDR3 spans 14 residues. DNA of the CDR3: TGTGCCAGCAGCCGACAGGTTACGAACACTGAAGCTTTCTTT. Translated, it gives CASSRQVTNTEAFF.

CDR3 DNA sequence: TGTGCCAGCAGCGCCGCGGGGGGCCGGGCTGGAAACACCATATATTTT. Translation gives CASSAAGGRAGNTIYF. The chain recombines TRBV4-2 with TRBJ1-3; possibly TRBD1 for D (6 bases). The CDR3 contains 16 residues. Germline V lookup: CDR1 LGHNA, CDR2 YNFKEQ. Trimming stripped 5 bases from V and 2 bases from J, with 16 bases between.

The chain combines TRBV9 with TRBJ2-2, with D possibly being TRBD1 (5 bases). V was trimmed by 3 bases and J by 1 base, leaving 13 bases between them. CDR1 and CDR2 from the germline V gene are SGDLS and YYNGEE. The CDR3 has 16 residues. The CDR3, as DNA: TGTGCCAGCAGCGCCCGACAGTACCGGAACACCGGGGAGCTGTTTTTT. Translating gives CASSARQYRNTGELFF.

The rearrangement joins TRBV7-2 to TRBJ1-4; D is unclear. Trimming left V 1 base short and J 0 bases short, with 6 bases between. This CDR3 region has 15 residues. CDR1 is SGHTA, CDR2 FQGNSA, per germline. CDR3 loop: CASSLVFATNEKLFF. CDR3 DNA: TGTGCCAGCAGCTTAGTATTTGCAACTAATGAAAAACTGTTTTTT.

This chain joins TRBV4-2 and TRBJ1-2; TRBD1 aligns across 9 bases. Trimming at V came to 4 bases and at J to 4 bases, leaving 4 bases not matched to a gene. In germline, CDR1 is LGHNA, CDR2 YNFKEQ. This CDR3 region has 14 residues. The chain's CDR3 is CASSRGGQGYGYTF. The CDR3 nucleotides are TGTGCCAGCAGCCGGGGGGGACAGGGCTATGGCTACACCTTC.

This clone has more than one count but fewer than ten. The chain combines TRBV4-1 with TRBJ1-3; D is unclear. Looked up from germline, CDR1 is MGHRA and CDR2 is YSYEKL. This CDR3 spans 15 amino acids. Trimming took 9 bases from V and 0 from J, leaving 15 bases between them. The CDR3 nucleotides read TGCGCCAGTCAAGGCGCGGCGAGCTCTGGAAACACCATATATTTT. Amino acids: CASQGAASSGNTIYF.

This chain links TRBV27 with TRBJ1-2, with a weak D call TRBD1 (6 bases). CDR3 length equals 14 residues. Germline values: CDR1 MNHEY, CDR2 SMNVEV (reference sequence). Trimming cost V 6 bases and J 2 bases, with 13 bases left between them. The CDR3 spells CASRLGGGNYGYTF. The CDR3 DNA is TGTGCCAGCAGATTGGGGGGGGGCAACTATGGCTACACCTTC.

The chain recombines TRBV11-2 with TRBJ2-3; 10 bases align to TRBD2. Germline CDR1 and CDR2: SGHAT and FQNNGV. V was clipped by 3 bases and J by 1 base; unmatched bases: 10. The CDR3 spans 18 residues. CDR3 nucleotides: TGTGCCAGCAGCTTTCAGGTTTCCGGGACTAGCGGCACAGATACGCAGTATTTT. As protein: CASSFQVSGTSGTDTQYF.

A few counts support this clone. This chain links TRBV6-1 with TRBJ2-1, with D perhaps matching TRBD1 (6 bases). The CDR3 has 15 amino acids. The V end lost 6 bases, the J end lost 4 bases, and 16 bases lay between the germline ends. CDR1 and CDR2 from the germline V gene are MNHNS and SASEGT. The CDR3 is CASSQEGQFYNEQFF. As DNA, the CDR3 is TGTGCCAGCAGCCAAGAAGGACAGTTTTACAATGAGCAGTTCTTC.

The chain links TRBV5-1 to TRBJ2-7; 9 positions match TRBD1. CDR3 length equals 15 residues. With 4 bases clipped from V and 5 bases from J, the junction kept 10 bases outside the gene matches. Germline V gene data show CDR1 as SGHRS and CDR2 as YFSETQ. The CDR3 is CASSDHPGTGNEQYF. CDR3 nucleotide sequence: TGCGCCAGCAGCGACCACCCCGGGACAGGGAACGAGCAGTACTTC.

The DNA for the CDR3 is TGTGCCAGCAGCCCGGGACAGACTAAAGCCCATTCACCCCTCCACTTT. As protein: CASSPGQTKAHSPLHF. The genes are TRBV14 and TRBJ1-6; 7 nucleotides agree with TRBD1. The J segment lost 8 bases and the V segment lost 4 bases, leaving 11 bases of the junction unmatched. CDR1 is SGHDN and CDR2 is FVKESK in the germline V gene. The CDR3 sequence is 16 residues long.

The chain has TRBV19 and TRBJ1-2; D remains unclear. There are 14 residues in the CDR3. Per the germline V gene, CDR1 is LNHDA and CDR2 is SQIVND (reference sequence). The V gene lost 2 bases and the J gene lost 4 bases, with 11 bases spanning the gap. CDR3 in DNA: TGTGCCAGTAGTATACCCCACCTAGGCTATGGCTACACCTTC. Translation gives CASSIPHLGYGYTF.

This chain links TRBV5-6 with TRBJ1-2; possible D gene TRBD1, 5 bases. Germline CDR1 is SGHDT and CDR2 is YYEEEE. Trimming took 3 bases from V and 14 from J, leaving 23 bases between them. There are 14 residues in the CDR3. The CDR3 loop is CASSSDSLPGRGTF. CDR3 DNA: TGTGCCAGCAGCTCCGACTCACTACCGGGACGGGGGACCTTC.

The chain links TRBV9 to TRBJ1-2, with TRBD1 matching over 8 bases. Germline V gene sequence: CDR1 SGDLS, CDR2 YYNGEE. V gave up 0 bases and J gave up 3 bases; unmatched junction bases: 4. The CDR3 has 15 amino acids. In DNA form, the CDR3 reads TGTGCCAGCAGCGTAGGGCCAGGGGGCGACTATGGCTACACCTTC. It encodes CASSVGPGGDYGYTF.

The rearrangement links TRBV5-4 to TRBJ2-7, with 14 bases aligning to TRBD2. The CDR3 runs to 17 residues. V trimming: 0 bases; J trimming: 0 bases; junction bases outside the gene matches: 2. Germline lookup yields CDR1 SGHNT and CDR2 YYREEE (reference sequence). The CDR3 here is CASSLGGTSGSSYEQYF. Here the CDR3 DNA reads TGTGCCAGCAGCTTGGGGGGGACTAGCGGGAGCTCCTACGAGCAGTACTTC.

V and J are TRBV9 and TRBJ1-2, with 10 nucleotides matching TRBD1. With V trimmed by 1 base and J by 8 bases, 8 bases remained unmatched. This CDR3 is 15 amino acids long. Germline-derived CDR1 and CDR2 are SGDLS and YYNGEE. The CDR3 sequence is CASSVTPGQGGGYTF. In DNA, the CDR3 is TGTGCCAGCAGCGTAACTCCCGGACAGGGGGGAGGCTACACCTTC.

This clone was seen only once. V usage is TRBV7-9 and J usage is TRBJ2-2; tentatively, D is TRBD1 (5 bases). Per germline, CDR1 SEHNR and CDR2 FQNEAQ (reference sequence). V was pared by 5 bases and J by 6 bases, with 22 bases between. This CDR3 has 17 residues. CDR3: CASSTSPGQGGAGELFF. In DNA, the CDR3 is TGTGCCAGCAGCACCTCCCCCGGGCAGGGTGGCGCCGGGGAGCTGTTTTTT. Supplemented by reference TRBV7-9 and TRBJ2-2, the full variable domain reads DTGVSQNPRHKITKRGQNVTFRCDPISEHNRLYWYRQTLGQGPEFLTYFQNEAQLEKSRLLSDRFSAERPKGSFSTLEIQRTEQGDSAMYLCASSTSPGQGGAGELFFGEGSRLTVL.

This clone was picked up a small number of times. The CDR3 DNA reads TGTGCCAGCAGCCGGGACTTAGGCGCTTCTGGAAACACCATATATTTT. Translation: CASSRDLGASGNTIYF. This chain joins TRBV9 and TRBJ1-3, with D perhaps TRBD1 (5 bases). There are 16 residues in the CDR3. The V gene lost 4 bases and the J gene lost 1 base, with 15 bases spanning the gap. Germline assignment: CDR1 SGDLS and CDR2 YYNGEE. Filled out from reference TRBV9 and TRBJ1-3, the complete variable domain reads DSGVTQTPKHLITATGQRVTLRCSPRSGDLSVYWYQQSLDQGLQFLIQYYNGEERAKGNILERFSAQQFPDLHSELNLSSLELGDSALYFCASSRDLGASGNTIYFGEGSWLTVV.

The chain employs TRBV4-2 and TRBJ2-4; D unresolved. The V gene lost 1 base and the J gene lost 8 bases, with 9 bases spanning the gap. This CDR3 region has 13 residues. In germline, CDR1 is LGHNA, CDR2 YNFKEQ. The CDR3 reads CASSQVKTDIQYF. CDR3 DNA sequence: TGTGCCAGCAGCCAAGTCAAAACGGACATTCAGTACTTC.

The CDR3 bases are TGTGCCAGCTCACCCCCGCCCGCGGGGGCGCAAGAGACCCAGTACTTC. The encoded protein is CASSPPPAGAQETQYF. This rearrangement joins TRBV18 to TRBJ2-5, with D possibly matching TRBD2 (7 bases). The CDR3 totals 16 residues. V was clipped by 3 bases and J by 2 bases, with 16 bases between them. Germline V gene data show CDR1 as KGHSH and CDR2 as LQKENI. Full variable domain (remainder filled in from reference TRBV18 and TRBJ2-5): NAGVMQNPRHLVRRRGQEARLRCSPMKGHSHVYWYRQLPEEGLKFMVYLQKENIIDESGMPKERFSAEFPKEGPSILRIQQVVRGDSAAYFCASSPPPAGAQETQYFGPGTRLLVL.

The V gene is TRBV2, the J gene TRBJ2-1, with 9 bases that match TRBD2. Germline CDR1 reads SNHLY; CDR2 reads FYNNEI. The CDR3 is made up of 15 amino acids. J was trimmed by 9 bases and V by 1 base; bases with no gene match: 7. The CDR3 region has the DNA TGTGCCAGCAGTGAAGAGATAGCGGGGGAGAGTGAGCAGTTCTTC. It yields the protein CASSEEIAGESEQFF. The variable domain in full, completed from reference TRBV2 and TRBJ2-1, reads EPEVTQTPSHQVTQMGQEVILRCVPISNHLYFYWYRQILGQKVEFLVSFYNNEISEKSEIFDDQFSVERPDGSNFTLKIRSTKLEDSAMYFCASSEEIAGESEQFFGPGTRLTVL.

The rearrangement links TRBV7-2 to TRBJ2-5, with TRBD2 matching 11 bases. The J segment lost 4 bases and the V segment lost 3 bases, leaving 4 bases of the junction unmatched. Germline values: CDR1 SGHTA, CDR2 FQGNSA. The CDR3 is 15 residues long. CDR3 bases: TGTGCCAGCAGCTTTAGCGGGGGGGCCAGAGAGACCCAGTACTTC. It yields the protein CASSFSGGARETQYF.

The chain joins TRBV2 to TRBJ2-3; unclear D gene. V lost 8 bases, J lost 0 bases, and 9 bases lay in between. The CDR3 runs 13 residues. In germline, CDR1 is SNHLY, CDR2 FYNNEI. CDR3 protein: CASPYYSTDTQYF. CDR3 DNA sequence: TGTGCCAGCCCCTATTACAGCACAGATACGCAGTATTTT.